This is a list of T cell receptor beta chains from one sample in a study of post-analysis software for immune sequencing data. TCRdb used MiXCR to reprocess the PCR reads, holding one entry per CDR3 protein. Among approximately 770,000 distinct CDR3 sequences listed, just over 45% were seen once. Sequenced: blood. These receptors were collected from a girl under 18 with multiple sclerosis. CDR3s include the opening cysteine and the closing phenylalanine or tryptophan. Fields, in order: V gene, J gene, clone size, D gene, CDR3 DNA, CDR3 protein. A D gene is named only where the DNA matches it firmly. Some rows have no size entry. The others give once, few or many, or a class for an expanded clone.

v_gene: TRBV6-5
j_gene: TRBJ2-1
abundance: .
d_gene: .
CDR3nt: TGTGCCAGCAGGAAATCAGGGAGATCCTACAATGGGCAGTTCTTC
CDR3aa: CASRKSGRSYNGQFF

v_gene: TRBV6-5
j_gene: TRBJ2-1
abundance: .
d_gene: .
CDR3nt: TGTGCCAGCAATCCGGGATCAGAATACGATGAGCAGTTCTTC
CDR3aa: CASNPGSEYDEQFF

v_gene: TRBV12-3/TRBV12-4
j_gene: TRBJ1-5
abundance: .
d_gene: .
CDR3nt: TGTGCCAGCAGTTTAGACTTCGGGCCCCAGCATTTT
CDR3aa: CASSLDFGPQHF

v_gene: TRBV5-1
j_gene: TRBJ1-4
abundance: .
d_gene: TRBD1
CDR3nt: TGCGCCAGCAGACAGGACAGGGGAGGCGAAAAACTGTTTTTT
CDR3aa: CASRQDRGGEKLFF

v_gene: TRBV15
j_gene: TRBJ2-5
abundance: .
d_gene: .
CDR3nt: TGTGCCACCTCTCCTAGGACCAGGGAGACCCAGTACTTC
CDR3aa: CATSPRTRETQYF

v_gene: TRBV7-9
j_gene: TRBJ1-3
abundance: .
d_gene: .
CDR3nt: TGTGCCAGCAGCTTAGGCCTTCCTACAGAATACTCTGGAAACACCATATATTTT
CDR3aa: CASSLGLPTEYSGNTIYF

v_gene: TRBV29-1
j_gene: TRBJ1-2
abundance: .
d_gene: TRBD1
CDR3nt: TGCAGCGTTGGGGGGCCCAGGGGGGACTATGGCTACACCTTC
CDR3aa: CSVGGPRGDYGYTF

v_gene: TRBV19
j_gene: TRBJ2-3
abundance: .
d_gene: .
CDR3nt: TGTGCCAGTAGTATTGGGGAGACCACAGATACGCAGTATTTT
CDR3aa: CASSIGETTDTQYF

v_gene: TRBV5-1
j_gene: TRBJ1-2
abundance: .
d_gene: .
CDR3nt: TGCGCCAGCAGCTTTAATGACGGAGCTAACTATGGCTACACCTTC
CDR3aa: CASSFNDGANYGYTF

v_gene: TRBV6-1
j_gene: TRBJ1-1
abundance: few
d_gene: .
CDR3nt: TGTGCCAGCAGACCTATGTGGGATGCTGAGAACACTGAAGCTTTCTTT
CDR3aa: CASRPMWDAENTEAFF

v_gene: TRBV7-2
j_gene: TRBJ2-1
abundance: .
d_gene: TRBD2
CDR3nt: TGTGCCAGCACCATTGATTACCGACTAGCGGTACGGGAGAAGCAGTTCTTC
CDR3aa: CASTIDYRLAVREKQFF

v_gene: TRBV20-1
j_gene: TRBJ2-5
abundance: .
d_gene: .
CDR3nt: TGCAGTGCCTCCCGGGACTCGAGAGAAGAGACCCAGTACTTC
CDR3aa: CSASRDSREETQYF

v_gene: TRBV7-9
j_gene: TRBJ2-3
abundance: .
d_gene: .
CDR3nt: TGTGCCAGCAGCTTGGATGCATCAGATACGCAGTATTTT
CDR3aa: CASSLDASDTQYF

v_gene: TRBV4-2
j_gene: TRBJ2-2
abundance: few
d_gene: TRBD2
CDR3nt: TGTGCCAGCAGCCAAGCGAGTAGCGGGAGAGAAGGTTCCGGGGAGCTGTTTTTT
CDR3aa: CASSQASSGREGSGELFF

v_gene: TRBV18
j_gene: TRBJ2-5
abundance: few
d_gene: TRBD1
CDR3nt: TGTGCCAGCTCACCAGGAGACAGGGAGCGGGAGACCCAGTACTTC
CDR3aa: CASSPGDRERETQYF

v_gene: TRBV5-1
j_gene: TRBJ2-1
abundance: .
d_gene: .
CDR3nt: TGCGCCAGCAGCTTGGTGGCCGGGCATGAGCAGTTCTTC
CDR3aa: CASSLVAGHEQFF

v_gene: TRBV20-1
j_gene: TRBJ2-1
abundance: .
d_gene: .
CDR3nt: TGCAGTGCTAGAGATACACGGGGGAACGGTGAGCAGTTCTTC
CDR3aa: CSARDTRGNGEQFF

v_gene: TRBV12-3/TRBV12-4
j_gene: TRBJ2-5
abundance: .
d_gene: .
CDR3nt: TGTGCCAGCAGTCAGGGGATCCAAGAGACCCAGTACTTC
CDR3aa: CASSQGIQETQYF

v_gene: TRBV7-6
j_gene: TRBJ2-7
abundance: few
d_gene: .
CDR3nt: TGTGCCAGCAGCTTAGCGGCGACAGGGGAGGCTAGCGGGATGTCCTACGAGCAGTACTTC
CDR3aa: CASSLAATGEASGMSYEQYF

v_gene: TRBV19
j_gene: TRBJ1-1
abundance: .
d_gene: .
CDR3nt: TGTGCCAGTAGTATCCCGCCACAGGGTGTGAACACTGAAGCTTTCTTT
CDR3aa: CASSIPPQGVNTEAFF

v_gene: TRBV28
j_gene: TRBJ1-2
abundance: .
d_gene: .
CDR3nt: TGTGCCAGCAAAGGACCAGGCCCTAACTATGGCTACACCTTC
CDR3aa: CASKGPGPNYGYTF

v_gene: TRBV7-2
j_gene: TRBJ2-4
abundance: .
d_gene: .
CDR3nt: TGTGCCAGCAGCCAAGTAATTGGGAACATTCAGTACTTC
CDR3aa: CASSQVIGNIQYF

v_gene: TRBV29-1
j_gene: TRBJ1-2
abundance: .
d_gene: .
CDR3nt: TGCAGCGTTGACCCCCTCCCATATGGCTACACCTTC
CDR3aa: CSVDPLPYGYTF

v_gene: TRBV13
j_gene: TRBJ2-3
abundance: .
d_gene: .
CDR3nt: TGTGCCAGCAGCCCCCGGGGGCGCCAGGATACGCAGTATTTT
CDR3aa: CASSPRGRQDTQYF

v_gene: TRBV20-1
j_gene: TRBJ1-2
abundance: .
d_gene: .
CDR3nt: TGCAGTGCTCCCGGGACGGATACGTTTAGTAGCTACACCTTC
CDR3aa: CSAPGTDTFSSYTF

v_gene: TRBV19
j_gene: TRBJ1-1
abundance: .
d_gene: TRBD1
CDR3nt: TGTGCCAGTACCGACCGGACAGGGGGCGCGGGCGACACTGAAGCTTTCTTT
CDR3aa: CASTDRTGGAGDTEAFF

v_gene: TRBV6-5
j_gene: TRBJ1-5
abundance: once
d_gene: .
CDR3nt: TGTGCCGGCAGTCTCAGGGTCGGACAGCCCCAGCATTTT
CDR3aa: CAGSLRVGQPQHF

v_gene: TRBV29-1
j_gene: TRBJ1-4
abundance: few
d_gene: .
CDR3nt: TGTGGGGGGGCCGAGGACTCTAATGAAAAACTGTTTTTT
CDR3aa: CGGAEDSNEKLFF

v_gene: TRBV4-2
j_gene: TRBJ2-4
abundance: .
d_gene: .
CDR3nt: TGTGCCAGCAGCCAAGATAGGGCGGGAAACATTCAGTACTTC
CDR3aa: CASSQDRAGNIQYF

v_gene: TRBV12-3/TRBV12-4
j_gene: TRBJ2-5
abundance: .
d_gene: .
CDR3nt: TGTGCCAGCAGTTTCGAGTGGGAGACCCAGTACTTC
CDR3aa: CASSFEWETQYF

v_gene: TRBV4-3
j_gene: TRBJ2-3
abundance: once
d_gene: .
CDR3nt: TGCGCCAGCAGCCAAGGCCCCAGGACTGACACAGATACGCAGTATTTT
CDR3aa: CASSQGPRTDTDTQYF

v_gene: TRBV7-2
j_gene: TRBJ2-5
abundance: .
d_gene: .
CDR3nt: TGTGCCAGCAGCCCACAATGGGACTCCCAAGAGACCCAGTACTTC
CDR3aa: CASSPQWDSQETQYF

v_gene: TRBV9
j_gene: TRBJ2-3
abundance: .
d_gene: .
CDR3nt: TGTGCCAGCAGCGTAGGCAGGCAGACAGATACGCAGTATTTT
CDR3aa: CASSVGRQTDTQYF

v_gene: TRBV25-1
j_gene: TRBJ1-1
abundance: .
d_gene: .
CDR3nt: TGTGCCAGCAGTGAATTGTCCTCCAGGGGCACTGAAGCTTTCTTT
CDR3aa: CASSELSSRGTEAFF

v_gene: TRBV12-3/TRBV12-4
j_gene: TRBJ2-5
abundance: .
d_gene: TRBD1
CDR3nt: TGTGCCAGCAGGTTTGGGACAGATCTTCTCCTCCAAGAGACCCAGTACTTC
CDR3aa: CASRFGTDLLLQETQYF

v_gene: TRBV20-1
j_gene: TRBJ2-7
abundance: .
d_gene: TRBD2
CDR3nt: TGCAGTGCTAGCGGGAGGGCCGAGAGATACTCCTACGAGCAGTACTTC
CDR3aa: CSASGRAERYSYEQYF

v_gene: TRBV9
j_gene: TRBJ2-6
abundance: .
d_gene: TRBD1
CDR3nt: TGTGCCAGCAGCGGAGTGACAGGGGTTAGTGGGGCCAACGTCCTGACTTTC
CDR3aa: CASSGVTGVSGANVLTF

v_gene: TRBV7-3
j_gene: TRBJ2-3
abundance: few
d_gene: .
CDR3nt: TGTGCCAGCAGCTTAGGGGCCCACAACCGAGATACGCAGTATTTT
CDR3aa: CASSLGAHNRDTQYF

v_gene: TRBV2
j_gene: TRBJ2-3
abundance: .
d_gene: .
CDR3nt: TGTGCCAGCAGTGACTCTTTCTCCACAGATACGCAGTATTTT
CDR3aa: CASSDSFSTDTQYF

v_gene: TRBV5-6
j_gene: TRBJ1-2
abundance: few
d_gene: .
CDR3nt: TGTGCCAGCACCGTCGGGACGGGCGGCTACACCTTC
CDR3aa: CASTVGTGGYTF

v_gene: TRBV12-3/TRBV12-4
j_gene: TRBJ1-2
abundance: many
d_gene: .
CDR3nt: TGCGCCAGCAGCTTGGAGGGTAACTATGGCTACACCTTC
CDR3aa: CASSLEGNYGYTF

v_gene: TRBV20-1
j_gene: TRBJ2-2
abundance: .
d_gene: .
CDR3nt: TGCAGTGCCAAGTCCCCCGGGGAGCTGTTTTTT
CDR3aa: CSAKSPGELFF

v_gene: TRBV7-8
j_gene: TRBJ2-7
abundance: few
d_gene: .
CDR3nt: TGTGCCAGCAGCTTATATTCTCGCCCGAGGACAGTCTACGAGCAGTACTTC
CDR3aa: CASSLYSRPRTVYEQYF